This TCR beta chain derives from a study of blood T cell repertoires in COVID-19. Background on the study: The cDNA or gDNA used as material had been derived from T cells, B-cell-depleted T cells, or PBMCs.

The study assigned cohorts using participant-reported clinical history. Those designated as exposed participants met a COVID-19 case within 2 weeks before study entry. To note about this clone: This same CDR3 is encoded by further DNA sequences in the sample.

Using immunoSEQ multiplex PCR, the repertoire was profiled, and TCRdb retains in-frame clones only, with some absent. This sample has a few hundred thousand clones, with nearly 90% found just once. Germline lookup yields CDR1 MDHEN and CDR2 SYDVKM. CDR3 length equals 14 residues. The V and J ends lost 3 bases and 7 bases, in that order; junction bases with no gene match: 3. V is TRBV28 and J is TRBJ1-6; 7 bases are a match to TRBD1. This clonotype originated in a woman in her late teens or twenties who had been exposed to COVID-19. Input material: PBMCs or T cells enriched from blood (not recorded which). The CDR3 nucleotides are TGTGCCAGCAGTTTGACAGGGAGCAATTCACCCCTCCACTTT. It yields the protein CASSLTGSNSPLHF.